The present T cell receptor (beta chain) was sequenced within a study of blood T cell repertoires in COVID-19. Original processing methods: How many nucleated cells were present was estimated from reference gene primer amplification. Method: immunoSEQ multiplex PCR; TCRdb's copy keeps in-frame clones and lacks some. That table gives V, J and clone size, and the DNA gave D and trimming. Of around 150,000 clones listed, about 90% were seen once; the top ten hold approximately 4.8%. The germline V gene has CDR1 SGHDT and CDR2 YYEEEE. After removal of 4 bases from V and 9 bases from J, the junction contained 9 bases not matched to a gene. This CDR3 contains 13 residues.

The sequencing input was peripheral blood. The TCR comes from a man under 40 with COVID-19, enrolled during active disease. V and J are TRBV5-6 and TRBJ1-1; TRBD1 matches 7 bases. The CDR3 DNA reads as TGTGCCAGCAGCATCAGGGGGAGTGAAAAAGCTTTCTTT. Translated, it gives CASSIRGSEKAFF.